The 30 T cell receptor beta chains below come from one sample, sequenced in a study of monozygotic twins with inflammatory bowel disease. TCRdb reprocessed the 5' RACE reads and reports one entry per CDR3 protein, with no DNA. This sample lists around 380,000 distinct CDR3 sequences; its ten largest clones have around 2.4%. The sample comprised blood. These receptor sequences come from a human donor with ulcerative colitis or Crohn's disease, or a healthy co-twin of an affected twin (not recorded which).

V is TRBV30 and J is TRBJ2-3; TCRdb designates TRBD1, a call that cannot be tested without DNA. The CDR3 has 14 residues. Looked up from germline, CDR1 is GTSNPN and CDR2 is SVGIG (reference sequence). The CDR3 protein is CAWRGQGQKDTQYF.

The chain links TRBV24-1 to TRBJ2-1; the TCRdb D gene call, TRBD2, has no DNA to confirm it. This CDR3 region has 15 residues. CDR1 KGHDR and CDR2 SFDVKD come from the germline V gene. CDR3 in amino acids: CAENPGLAGGNEQFF.

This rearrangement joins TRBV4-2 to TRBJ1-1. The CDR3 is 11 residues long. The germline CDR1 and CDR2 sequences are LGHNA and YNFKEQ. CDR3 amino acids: CASSQGRDAFF.

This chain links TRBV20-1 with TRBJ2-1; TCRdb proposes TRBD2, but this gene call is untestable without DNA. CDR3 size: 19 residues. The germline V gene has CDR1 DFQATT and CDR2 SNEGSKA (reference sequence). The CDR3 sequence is CSARDGLAGEKSSYNEQFF.

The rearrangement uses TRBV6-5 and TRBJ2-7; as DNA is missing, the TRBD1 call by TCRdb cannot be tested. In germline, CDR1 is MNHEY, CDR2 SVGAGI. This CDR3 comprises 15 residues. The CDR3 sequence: CASSYGPRGTYEQYF.

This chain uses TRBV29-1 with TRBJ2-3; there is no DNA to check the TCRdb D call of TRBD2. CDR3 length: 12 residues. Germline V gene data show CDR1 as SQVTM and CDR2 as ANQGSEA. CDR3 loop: CSVLGEEDTQYF.

The CDR3 protein is CASSLARGGETGELFF. This chain connects TRBV5-4 to TRBJ2-2; TCRdb outputs TRBD1, but without DNA this stays unchecked. The CDR3 has 16 amino acids. CDR1 SGHNT and CDR2 YYREEE come from the germline V gene (reference sequence).

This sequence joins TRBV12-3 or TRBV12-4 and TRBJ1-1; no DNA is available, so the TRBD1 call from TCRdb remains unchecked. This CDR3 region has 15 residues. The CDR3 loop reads CASSLVGQENTEAFF.

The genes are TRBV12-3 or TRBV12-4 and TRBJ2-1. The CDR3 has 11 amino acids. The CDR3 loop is CASSFLGEQFF.

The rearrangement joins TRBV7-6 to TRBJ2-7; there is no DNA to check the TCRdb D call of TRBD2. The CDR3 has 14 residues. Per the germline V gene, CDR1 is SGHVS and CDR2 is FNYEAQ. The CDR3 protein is CASSLGARGREQYF.

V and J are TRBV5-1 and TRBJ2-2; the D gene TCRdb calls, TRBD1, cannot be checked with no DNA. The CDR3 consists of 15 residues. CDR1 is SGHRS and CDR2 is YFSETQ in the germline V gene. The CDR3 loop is CASSLDGINTGELFF.

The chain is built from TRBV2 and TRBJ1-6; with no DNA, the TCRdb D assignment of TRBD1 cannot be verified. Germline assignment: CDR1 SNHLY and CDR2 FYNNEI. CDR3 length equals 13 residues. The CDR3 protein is CASTGLGNSPLHF. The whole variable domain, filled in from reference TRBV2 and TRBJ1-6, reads EPEVTQTPSHQVTQMGQEVILRCVPISNHLYFYWYRQILGQKVEFLVSFYNNEISEKSEIFDDQFSVERPDGSNFTLKIRSTKLEDSAMYFCASTGLGNSPLHFGNGTRLTVT.

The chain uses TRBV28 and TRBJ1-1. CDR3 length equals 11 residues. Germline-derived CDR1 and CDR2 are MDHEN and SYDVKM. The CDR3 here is CASSFRREAFF. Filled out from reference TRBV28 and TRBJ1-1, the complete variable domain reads DVKVTQSSRYLVKRTGEKVFLECVQDMDHENMFWYRQDPGLGLRLIYFSYDVKMKEKGDIPEGYSVSREKKERFSLILESASTNQTSMYLCASSFRREAFFGQGTRLTVV.

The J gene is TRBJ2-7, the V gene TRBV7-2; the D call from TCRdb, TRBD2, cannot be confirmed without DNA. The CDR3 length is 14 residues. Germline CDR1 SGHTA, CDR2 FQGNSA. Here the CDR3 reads CASSLQPGTSEQYF.

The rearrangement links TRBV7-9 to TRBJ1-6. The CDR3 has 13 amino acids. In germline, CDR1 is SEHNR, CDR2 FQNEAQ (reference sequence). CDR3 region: CASSLADYSPLHF. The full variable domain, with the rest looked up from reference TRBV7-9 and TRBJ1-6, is DTGVSQNPRHKITKRGQNVTFRCDPISEHNRLYWYRQTLGQGPEFLTYFQNEAQLEKSRLLSDRFSAERPKGSFSTLEIQRTEQGDSAMYLCASSLADYSPLHFGNGTRLTVT.

The CDR3 loop is CASSPPRTAGYGYTF. J is TRBJ1-2 and V is TRBV18. The CDR3 is 15 amino acids. Germline loops: CDR1 KGHSH, CDR2 LQKENI.

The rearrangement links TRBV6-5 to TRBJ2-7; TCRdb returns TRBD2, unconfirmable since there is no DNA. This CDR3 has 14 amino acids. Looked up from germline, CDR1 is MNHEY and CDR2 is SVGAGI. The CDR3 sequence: CASSLKAGTYEQYF.

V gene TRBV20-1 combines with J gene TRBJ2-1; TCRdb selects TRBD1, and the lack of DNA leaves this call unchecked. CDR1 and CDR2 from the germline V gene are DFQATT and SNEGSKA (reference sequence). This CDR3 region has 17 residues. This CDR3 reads CSARDLGGELPYNEQFF.

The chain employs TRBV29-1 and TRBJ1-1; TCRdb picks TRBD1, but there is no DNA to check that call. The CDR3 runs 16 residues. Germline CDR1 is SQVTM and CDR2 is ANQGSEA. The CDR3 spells CSYEVGAGERGTEAFF.

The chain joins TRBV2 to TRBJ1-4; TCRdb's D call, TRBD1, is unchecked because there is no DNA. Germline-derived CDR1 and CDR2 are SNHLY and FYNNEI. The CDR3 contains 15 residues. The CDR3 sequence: CASHDATGAYEKLFF.

CDR3 amino acids: CASSPRGQADTEAFF. The chain employs TRBV5-1 and TRBJ1-1; TCRdb names TRBD1, which stays unverified in the absence of DNA. The CDR3 runs to 15 residues. Germline V CDR1 and CDR2: SGHRS, YFSETQ.

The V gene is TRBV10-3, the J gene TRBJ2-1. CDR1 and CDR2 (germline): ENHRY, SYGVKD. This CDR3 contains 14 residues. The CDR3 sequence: CAILGGPPYNEQFF.

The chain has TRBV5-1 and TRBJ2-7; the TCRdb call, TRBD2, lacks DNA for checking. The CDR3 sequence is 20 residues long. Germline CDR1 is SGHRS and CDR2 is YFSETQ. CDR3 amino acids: CASSPTPDGRVSVRGYEQYF.

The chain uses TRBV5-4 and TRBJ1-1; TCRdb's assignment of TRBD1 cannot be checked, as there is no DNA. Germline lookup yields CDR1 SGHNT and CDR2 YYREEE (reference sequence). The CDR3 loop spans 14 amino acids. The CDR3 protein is CASSLGDRNTEAFF.

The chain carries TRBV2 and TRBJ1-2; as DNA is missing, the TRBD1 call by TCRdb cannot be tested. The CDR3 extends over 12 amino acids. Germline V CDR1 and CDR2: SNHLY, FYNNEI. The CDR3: CASSEDRGGYTF.

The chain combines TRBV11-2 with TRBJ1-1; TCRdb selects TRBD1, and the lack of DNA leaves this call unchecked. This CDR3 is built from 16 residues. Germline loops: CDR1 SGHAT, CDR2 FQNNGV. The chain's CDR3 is CASSLGAGGMNTEAFF. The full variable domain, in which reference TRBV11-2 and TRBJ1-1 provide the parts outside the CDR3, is EAGVAQSPRYKIIEKRQSVAFWCNPISGHATLYWYQQILGQGPKLLIQFQNNGVVDDSQLPKDRFSAERLKGVDSTLKIQPAKLEDSAVYLCASSLGAGGMNTEAFFGQGTRLTVV.

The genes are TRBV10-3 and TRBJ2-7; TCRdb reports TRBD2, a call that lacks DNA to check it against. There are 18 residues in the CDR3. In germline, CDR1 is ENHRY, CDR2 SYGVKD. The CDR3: CAISEDGTSGRSAYEQYF.

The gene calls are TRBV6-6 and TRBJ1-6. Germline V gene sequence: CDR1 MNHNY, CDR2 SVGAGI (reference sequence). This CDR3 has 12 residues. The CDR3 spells CASRAGNSPLHF.

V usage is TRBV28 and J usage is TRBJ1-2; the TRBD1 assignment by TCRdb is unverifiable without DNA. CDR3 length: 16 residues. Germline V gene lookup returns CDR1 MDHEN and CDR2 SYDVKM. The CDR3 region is CASSLAFTGGLYGYTF.

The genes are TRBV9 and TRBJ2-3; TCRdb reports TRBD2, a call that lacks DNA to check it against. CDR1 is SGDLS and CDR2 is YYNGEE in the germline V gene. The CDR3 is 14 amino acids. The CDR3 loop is CASSVAPSVDTQYF.